One sample yielded the 11 T cell receptor beta chains listed below, sequenced in a study of Graves' ophthalmopathy and Graves' hyperthyroidism. For repertoire sequencing, the TCR beta CDR3 regions were amplified from RNA transcripts. An initial RT-PCR round employing HTBI primers preceded a second-round multiplex PCR. TCRdb called the multiplex PCR reads again in MiXCR, with one record for every CDR3 protein. The table shows over a million distinct CDR3 sequences, with approximately 35% occurring only once. The sequenced sample was peripheral blood or thyroid tissue (not recorded which). These receptors all come from an adult man with Graves' hyperthyroidism.

This clonotype was counted between two and nine times. This chain joins TRBV20-1 and TRBJ2-5; 7 nucleotides match TRBD1. V was clipped by 1 base and J by 2 bases; unmatched bases: 10. CDR1 is DFQATT, CDR2 SNEGSKA, per germline (reference sequence). The CDR3 is 16 residues long. CDR3: CSARGDRVRGQETQYF. The CDR3, as DNA: TGCAGTGCTAGAGGGGACAGAGTAAGGGGTCAAGAGACCCAGTACTTC.

Many counts were recorded for this clonotype. The CDR3: CASSLGSTGTAFF. In nucleotides, the CDR3 is TGTGCCAGCAGTTTGGGATCCACAGGGACAGCTTTCTTT. The chain is built from TRBV7-9 and TRBJ1-1; D is possibly TRBD1 (6 bases). V lost 6 bases to trimming and J lost 10 bases, with 18 bases between them. CDR1 is SEHNR, CDR2 FQNEAQ, per germline (reference sequence). The CDR3 covers 13 residues. Full variable domain (rest looked up from reference TRBV7-9 and TRBJ1-1): DTGVSQNPRHKITKRGQNVTFRCDPISEHNRLYWYRQTLGQGPEFLTYFQNEAQLEKSRLLSDRFSAERPKGSFSTLEIQRTEQGDSAMYLCASSLGSTGTAFFGQGTRLTVV.

This clonotype came up a few times. V usage is TRBV7-8 and J usage is TRBJ1-2; D perhaps matches TRBD1 (6 bases). Trimming left V 6 bases short and J 5 bases short, with 16 bases between. The CDR3 sequence is 14 residues long. Per the germline V gene, CDR1 is SGHVS and CDR2 is FQNEAQ. CDR3 in DNA: TGTGCCAGCAGTGAGGGCGGGGGGCAATATGGCTACACCTTC. It codes for CASSEGGGQYGYTF.

This clonotype was detected only a few times. V usage is TRBV28 and J usage is TRBJ2-5; TRBD1 aligns across 7 bases. Germline V gene sequence: CDR1 MDHEN, CDR2 SYDVKM. This CDR3 has 14 residues. The trim removed 5 bases at V and 2 bases at J, leaving 5 bases unmatched. This CDR3 reads CASSIPGGQETQYF. The CDR3 bases are TGTGCCAGCAGTATCCCAGGGGGACAAGAGACCCAGTACTTC.

The genes are TRBV19 and TRBJ2-7; 9 nucleotides line up with TRBD2. V gave up 3 bases and J gave up 5 bases; unmatched junction bases: 8. The CDR3 is 15 residues long. Germline V CDR1 and CDR2: LNHDA, SQIVND (reference sequence). The CDR3 nucleotides are TGTGCCAGTAGTATGGTGGCGGGAGGGCCCCACGAGCAGTACTTC. Translation gives CASSMVAGGPHEQYF.

The chain combines TRBV10-3 with TRBJ2-7, with 12 nucleotides matching TRBD1. V trimming: 11 bases; J trimming: 7 bases; junction bases outside the gene matches: 15. The CDR3 is 15 amino acids. The V gene's germline CDR1 is ENHRY and CDR2 SYGVKD. This chain's CDR3 is CAARGPGQGAREQYF. DNA for the CDR3: TGTGCCGCTAGGGGCCCGGGACAGGGGGCGCGTGAGCAGTACTTC.

To note about this clonotype: A much bigger clone sits one base away, suggesting this may be a read error. The rearrangement joins TRBV11-2 to TRBJ2-5; possible D gene TRBD2, 6 bases. Germline V gene data show CDR1 as SGHAT and CDR2 as FQNNGV. The CDR3 is made up of 14 amino acids. Here the CDR3 DNA reads TGTTCCAGCAGCTTGACGACTAGTTTCCAGACCCAGTACTTC. Translated, it gives CSSSLTTSFQTQYF.

The table lists this clonotype with many counts. The genes are TRBV29-1 and TRBJ2-5, with D perhaps TRBD1 or TRBD2 (6 bases each). The germline V and J ends were trimmed by 8 bases and 1 base, with 14 bases remaining between them. Per germline, CDR1 SQVTM and CDR2 ANQGSEA. The length of the CDR3 is 13 residues. The chain's CDR3 is CSSARGLQETQYF. The CDR3 DNA follows: TGCAGCTCTGCCCGGGGGCTCCAAGAGACCCAGTACTTC.

The J gene is TRBJ2-7, the V gene TRBV2; 10 bases agree with TRBD2. J was trimmed by 2 bases and V by 3 bases; bases with no gene match: 7. This CDR3 contains 16 residues. CDR1 and CDR2 from the germline V gene are SNHLY and FYNNEI. The CDR3 loop reads CASSEPSGSDTYEQYF. The CDR3 DNA is TGTGCCAGCAGTGAGCCTAGCGGGAGTGATACCTACGAGCAGTACTTC.

This chain connects TRBV10-3 to TRBJ2-5; 8 nucleotides match TRBD1. From germline, CDR1 is ENHRY and CDR2 SYGVKD. CDR3 length equals 16 residues. V lost 3 bases to trimming and J lost 2 bases; unmatched junction nucleotides: 8. Here the CDR3 DNA reads TGTGCCATCAGTGATAACACGCAGGGGGCTCAAGAGACCCAGTACTTC. Amino acids: CAISDNTQGAQETQYF.

This chain connects TRBV4-2 to TRBJ1-5; 7 bases are shared with TRBD1. The CDR3 totals 15 residues. The J segment lost 5 bases and the V segment lost 3 bases, leaving 7 bases of the junction unmatched. In germline, CDR1 is LGHNA, CDR2 YNFKEQ. This chain's CDR3 is CASSQNDREDQPQHF. The DNA for the CDR3 is TGTGCCAGCAGCCAGAACGACAGGGAGGATCAGCCCCAGCATTTT.